This T cell receptor (beta chain) was sequenced for a study of T cells expressing NK-cell markers. On the study more broadly: From sorted CD3+CD56+NKG2C+, CD3+CD56+NKG2C- and CD3+CD56-NKG2C+ T cells came the TCR beta repertoires.

It was by 5'RACE template switching with UMIs that TCR beta cDNA was made. Reanalyzing the 5' RACE reads, TCRdb keeps one entry per CDR3 protein, without DNA. This sample's table has 500,000 to 700,000 distinct CDR3 sequences. The CDR3 is 13 amino acids. The genes are TRBV12-3 or TRBV12-4 and TRBJ1-5. Specimen: blood T cells: a sorted CD56 or NKG2C T cell subset, CD4+ or CD8+ T cells, or bulk PBMC T cells (not recorded which). The origin of this receptor is a man in his late teens or twenties in good health. The CDR3 sequence: CASSLEANQPQHF.